These 27 T cell receptor beta chains share one sample of origin, sequenced in a study of CD8+CD57+ T cells in acquired aplastic anemia. Previously, flow cytometry had revealed CD8+CD57+ cell expansion in the patients chosen for sequencing. The study profiled TCR beta VDJ and CDR3 using genomic DNA as template. TCRdb reanalysed the reads using MiXCR and keeps one entry per CDR3 protein. Of over 150,000 distinct CDR3 sequences listed, roughly 50% were seen once; the top ten hold approximately 12%. Sequencing input: sorted CD4+, CD8+, or CD8+CD57+ T cells (not recorded which) from PBMCs. The receptors shown here come from a human donor with aplastic anemia.

This clonotype showed up many times. This chain joins TRBV19 and TRBJ2-3; 8 positions agree with TRBD2. The CDR3 consists of 16 residues. Germline V CDR1 and CDR2: LNHDA, SQIVND (reference sequence). The V and J ends lost 5 bases and 3 bases, in that order; junction bases with no gene match: 10. The CDR3 DNA sequence: TGTGCCAGTAGTGACCGGGGGGGCCTTGCGACAGATACGCAGTATTTT. It encodes CASSDRGGLATDTQYF.

This clonotype was recorded once. The rearrangement uses TRBV5-1 and TRBJ1-6; 7 nucleotides line up with TRBD1. Looked up from germline, CDR1 is SGHRS and CDR2 is YFSETQ. Trimming at V came to 8 bases and at J to 10 bases, leaving 6 bases not matched to a gene. The CDR3 sequence is 12 residues long. The CDR3 bases are TGCGCCAGTGCGACAGGGCAATCACCCCTCCACTTT. Its protein product is CASATGQSPLHF.

Only a few counts were recorded for this clonotype. CDR3 sequence: CASISYAEAFF. DNA of the CDR3: TGTGCCAGTATTTCGTACGCTGAAGCTTTCTTT. V gene TRBV19 combines with J gene TRBJ1-1; D gene unclear. Germline CDR1 LNHDA, CDR2 SQIVND (reference sequence). V lost 7 bases to trimming and J lost 6 bases, with 9 bases between them. This CDR3 spans 11 amino acids.

This clonotype was observed at least ten times. The gene calls are TRBV7-3 and TRBJ2-7, with D perhaps matching TRBD1 (6 bases). The CDR3 has 14 amino acids. Trimming cost V 4 bases and J 2 bases, with 12 bases left between them. The germline gives CDR1 SGHTA, CDR2 FQGTGA. CDR3 sequence: CASSSGTPPYEQYF. The CDR3, as DNA: TGTGCCAGCAGCTCCGGGACACCGCCCTACGAGCAGTACTTC.

This rearrangement joins TRBV29-1 to TRBJ2-7, with 7 bases fitting TRBD2. The CDR3 spans 14 residues. With 6 bases clipped from V and 0 bases from J, the junction kept 8 bases outside the gene matches. The V gene's germline CDR1 is SQVTM and CDR2 ANQGSEA. The CDR3 here is CSVGGLTASYEQYF. Written as DNA, the CDR3 is TGCAGCGTCGGGGGGTTGACGGCCTCCTACGAGCAGTACTTC.

This clonotype was observed at least ten times. The chain combines TRBV2 with TRBJ1-1; D is perhaps TRBD1 (6 bases). Looked up from germline, CDR1 is SNHLY and CDR2 is FYNNEI. The CDR3 length is 15 residues. V shed 6 bases and J shed 1 base, with 15 bases lying between them. The CDR3 reads CASSLPGHENTEAFF. The CDR3 bases are TGTGCCAGCAGCCTACCGGGACACGAGAACACTGAAGCTTTCTTT.

The chain joins TRBV7-4 to TRBJ2-7; 7 bases agree with TRBD1. The germline gives CDR1 SGHVT, CDR2 SQSDAQ. CDR3 length: 13 residues. With V trimmed by 8 bases and J by 9 bases, 13 bases remained unmatched. CDR3 loop: CASRSLTGESQYF. The CDR3 region has the DNA TGTGCCAGCCGCTCACTTACAGGGGAATCGCAGTACTTC.

CDR3 in DNA: TGTGCCAGCAGTGAGAAGAGTTCCAGTAGGGAAAAACTGTTTTTT. It translates to CASSEKSSSREKLFF. V gene TRBV2 combines with J gene TRBJ1-4; D is ambiguous. The V gene's germline CDR1 is SNHLY and CDR2 FYNNEI. CDR3 length: 15 residues. Deletions cut 3 bases from V and 8 bases from J, with 16 bases between.

This clonotype has more than one count but fewer than ten. The J gene is TRBJ2-5, the V gene TRBV19; D could derive from TRBD1 or TRBD2 (6 bases each). The V gene lost 1 base and the J gene lost 4 bases, with 13 bases spanning the gap. The CDR3 has 15 amino acids. Germline CDR1 reads LNHDA; CDR2 reads SQIVND (reference sequence). The CDR3 region is CASSIGGAGSETQYF. CDR3 bases: TGTGCCAGTAGTATAGGGGGGGCGGGTTCAGAGACCCAGTACTTC.

The chain couples TRBV10-3 to TRBJ2-1; D may be TRBD1 (6 bases). There are 16 residues in the CDR3. Germline V gene sequence: CDR1 ENHRY, CDR2 SYGVKD. The ends were cut back, 3 bases at V and 4 bases at J, with 16 bases in the middle. The CDR3 reads CAISDQGTIPYNEQFF. In DNA form, the CDR3 reads TGTGCCATCAGTGACCAGGGGACGATCCCTTACAATGAGCAGTTCTTC.

The chain has TRBV5-1 and TRBJ2-1, with TRBD2 identical over 9 bases. The germline V gene encodes CDR1 SGHRS and CDR2 YFSETQ. After removal of 2 bases from V and 5 bases from J, the junction contained 5 bases not matched to a gene. This CDR3 region has 15 residues. This CDR3 reads CASSFGGGANNEQFF. The CDR3, as DNA: TGCGCCAGCAGCTTCGGCGGGGGGGCCAACAATGAGCAGTTCTTC.

CDR3 bases: TGTGCCAGCAGTGGACTAGCGGGCGCTTTGGAGCAGTACTTC. It specifies CASSGLAGALEQYF. The rearrangement uses TRBV12-3 or TRBV12-4 and TRBJ2-7; TRBD2 matches at 11 bases. The CDR3 length is 14 residues. The V segment lost 5 bases and the J segment 7 bases; nucleotides outside the gene matches: 7.

This chain links TRBV2 with TRBJ1-5; D possibly corresponds to TRBD1 (5 bases). The CDR3 consists of 13 residues. Trimming cost V 7 bases and J 14 bases, with 21 bases left between them. Germline values: CDR1 SNHLY, CDR2 FYNNEI. For the CDR3, the DNA is TGTGCCAGCACGCTAGCGGGGGAGGGCTACGAGCATTTT. It encodes CASTLAGEGYEHF.

The gene calls are TRBV12-5 and TRBJ2-7; D is perhaps TRBD2 (7 bases). V lost 0 bases and J lost 6, with 15 bases in between. Germline lookup yields CDR1 LGHNT and CDR2 FRNRAP. The CDR3 totals 15 residues. The CDR3 DNA follows: TGTGCTAGTGGTTTGGTTCTAGGGGGGGCCGGCGAGCAGTACTTC. It yields the protein CASGLVLGGAGEQYF.

This clonotype was seen only a few times. The chain links TRBV15 to TRBJ2-7, with 7 positions matching TRBD1. Germline trimming cut 2 bases from V and 3 bases from J; bases unmatched to any gene: 4. The germline CDR1 and CDR2 sequences are LNHNV and YYDKDF (reference sequence). The CDR3 spans 14 residues. This chain's CDR3 is CATSRWDSGYEQYF. The CDR3 DNA sequence: TGTGCCACCAGCAGATGGGACAGCGGCTACGAGCAGTACTTC.

Ten or more counts support this clonotype. V gene TRBV19 combines with J gene TRBJ2-2, with 8 bases fitting TRBD1. The ends lost 6 bases at V and 4 bases at J; junction bases unmatched: 10. The germline CDR1 and CDR2 sequences are LNHDA and SQIVND (reference sequence). The CDR3 is made up of 16 amino acids. The CDR3: CASSRPGQASTGELFF. As DNA, the CDR3 is TGTGCCAGTAGCCGACCGGGACAGGCCTCCACCGGGGAGCTGTTTTTT.

V is TRBV20-1 and J is TRBJ2-7; maybe TRBD2 (6 bases). The CDR3 contains 13 residues. The germline V and J ends were trimmed by 2 bases and 5 bases, with 13 bases remaining between them. Germline lookup yields CDR1 DFQATT and CDR2 SNEGSKA (reference sequence). CDR3 region: CSARYPGLNEQYF. The CDR3 DNA is TGCAGTGCTAGATACCCAGGACTAAACGAGCAGTACTTC.

In its sample, this clonotype was seen many times. The chain has TRBV5-1 and TRBJ1-5, with D maybe TRBD1 (6 bases). This CDR3 is 15 amino acids long. The germline V gene has CDR1 SGHRS and CDR2 YFSETQ. The V gene lost 4 bases and the J gene lost 2 bases, with 13 bases spanning the gap. In DNA form, the CDR3 reads TGCGCCAGCAGCCCGGAGGGGGGTGGCAATCAGCCCCAGCATTTT. It translates to CASSPEGGGNQPQHF.

This chain uses TRBV19 with TRBJ2-7; no clear D gene. CDR3 length: 14 residues. Trimming removed 9 bases from V and 0 bases from J, with 15 bases in between. CDR1 is LNHDA, CDR2 SQIVND, per germline (reference sequence). The CDR3 spells CASSLTPSSYEQYF. The CDR3 coding sequence is TGTGCCAGCAGCTTAACACCAAGCTCCTACGAGCAGTACTTC.

The chain uses TRBV19 and TRBJ2-7; 8 bases map to TRBD1. This CDR3 has 15 amino acids. Germline values: CDR1 LNHDA, CDR2 SQIVND (reference sequence). V was clipped by 6 bases and J by 1 base; unmatched bases: 8. In nucleotides, the CDR3 is TGTGCCAGTAGCGCGGGGACAGGACCATCCTACGAGCAGTACTTC. It encodes CASSAGTGPSYEQYF.

This clonotype was recorded many times. The V and J genes are TRBV9 and TRBJ1-3; 7 nucleotides agree with TRBD1. CDR1 is SGDLS and CDR2 is YYNGEE in the germline V gene. Trimming at V came to 0 bases and at J to 1 base, leaving 10 bases not matched to a gene. This CDR3 has 18 residues. The CDR3 region is CASSVALGQGESGNTIYF. The CDR3, as DNA: TGTGCCAGCAGCGTAGCCCTGGGGCAGGGGGAATCTGGAAACACCATATATTTT.

This clonotype has a handful of counts. A much larger clone is a single base away; this may be a read error. The V call is TRBV7-3, the J call TRBJ2-7; the D is unclear. CDR1 and CDR2 from the germline V gene are SGHTA and FQGTGA. The CDR3 length is 16 residues. This chain's CDR3 is CAGSLTGTASSYEQYF. The CDR3 DNA reads TGTGCCGGCAGCTTAACGGGCACAGCGAGCTCCTACGAGCAGTACTTC.

On this clonotype itself: At one end the junction does not follow the germline gene, possibly because of a read error. The chain carries TRBV7-8 and TRBJ1-3, with TRBD1 matching 7 bases. This CDR3 comprises 15 residues. CDR1 is SGHVS, CDR2 FQNEAQ, per germline. The DNA of the CDR3 is TGTGCCAGCAGCCTTGACAGGGTCTCTGGAGACACCATATATTTT. Residues: CASSLDRVSGDTIYF.

This clonotype was detected ten times or more. The chain is built from TRBV24-1 and TRBJ2-1; D might be TRBD1 (6 bases). The CDR3 totals 16 residues. Trimming stripped 3 bases from V and 5 bases from J, with 16 bases between. The V gene's germline CDR1 is KGHDR and CDR2 SFDVKD. CDR3 residues: CATSDQGQGLDNEQFF. CDR3 in DNA: TGTGCCACCAGTGATCAGGGGCAGGGGCTTGACAATGAGCAGTTCTTC.

The genes are TRBV19 and TRBJ2-7; D is ambiguous. The germline V gene has CDR1 LNHDA and CDR2 SQIVND (reference sequence). Trimming took off 3 bases at V and 6 bases at J, with 15 bases between the two ends. This CDR3 region has 14 residues. CDR3 DNA: TGTGCCAGTAGTATTTCCGGGCGGATAGGCGAGCAGTACTTC. This translates into CASSISGRIGEQYF.

This clonotype was detected many times. The chain couples TRBV5-4 to TRBJ2-6; tentative D call: TRBD1 (6 bases). Germline assignment: CDR1 SGHNT and CDR2 YYREEE (reference sequence). V gave up 2 bases and J gave up 0 bases, with 12 bases separating them. The CDR3 extends over 17 amino acids. CDR3 DNA sequence: TGTGCCAGCAGCTTAGGGGGACAAATCTCTGGGGCCAACGTCCTGACTTTC. Its translation: CASSLGGQISGANVLTF.

This clonotype appeared a single time. This chain's CDR3 is CASSIRGIYGYTF. CDR3 nucleotide sequence: TGTGCCAGTAGTATAAGGGGGATCTATGGCTACACCTTC. J is TRBJ1-2 and V is TRBV19; D might be TRBD1 (6 bases). Germline CDR1 and CDR2: LNHDA and SQIVND (reference sequence). The CDR3 totals 13 residues. V lost 2 bases and J lost 4, with 8 bases in between.